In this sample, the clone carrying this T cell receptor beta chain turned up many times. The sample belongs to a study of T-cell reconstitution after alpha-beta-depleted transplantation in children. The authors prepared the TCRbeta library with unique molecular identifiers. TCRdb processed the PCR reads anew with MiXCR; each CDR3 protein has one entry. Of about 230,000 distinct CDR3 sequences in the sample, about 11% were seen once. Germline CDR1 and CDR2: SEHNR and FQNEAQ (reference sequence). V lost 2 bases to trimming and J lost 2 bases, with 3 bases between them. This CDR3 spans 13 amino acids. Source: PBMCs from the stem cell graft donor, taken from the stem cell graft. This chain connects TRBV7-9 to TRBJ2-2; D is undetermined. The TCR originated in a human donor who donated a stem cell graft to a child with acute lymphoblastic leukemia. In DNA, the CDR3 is TGTGCCAGCAGCTTACCCAACACCGGGGAGCTGTTTTTT. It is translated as CASSLPNTGELFF.